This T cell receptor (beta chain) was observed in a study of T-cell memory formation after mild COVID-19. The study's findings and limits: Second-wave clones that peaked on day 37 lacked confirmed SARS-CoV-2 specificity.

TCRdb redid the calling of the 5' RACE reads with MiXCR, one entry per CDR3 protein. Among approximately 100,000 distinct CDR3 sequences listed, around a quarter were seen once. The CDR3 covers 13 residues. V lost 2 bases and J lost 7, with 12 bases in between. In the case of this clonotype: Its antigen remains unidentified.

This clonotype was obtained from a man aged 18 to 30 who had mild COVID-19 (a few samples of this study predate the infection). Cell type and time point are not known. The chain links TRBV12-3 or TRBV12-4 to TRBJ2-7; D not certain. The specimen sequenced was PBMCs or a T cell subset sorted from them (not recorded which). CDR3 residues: CASSLTTLGEQYF. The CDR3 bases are TGTGCCAGCAGTTTAACGACCCTGGGGGAGCAGTACTTC.